This T cell receptor (beta chain) comes out of a study of blood T cell repertoires in COVID-19. This CDR3 contains 13 residues. Trimming removed 8 bases from V and 5 bases from J; junction bases left unmatched: 7. CDR1 and CDR2 from the germline V gene are MGHDK and SYGVNS. Assay: immunoSEQ multiplex PCR; the TCRdb copy retains only in-frame clones and omits some. Found here are 230,000 or so clones, 70% to 85% of them singletons; the top ten hold 2% to 2.5%. V gene TRBV25-1 combines with J gene TRBJ2-5, with 8 bases identical to TRBD1. Sequencing was performed on peripheral blood. This TCR came from a man between 40 and 49 years old who had recovered from COVID-19. For the CDR3, the DNA is TGTGCCAGCTCCCCAGGGGGCTTTGAGACCCAGTACTTC. It translates to CASSPGGFETQYF. The full variable domain, in which reference TRBV25-1 and TRBJ2-5 provide the parts outside the CDR3, is EADIYQTPRYLVIGTGKKITLECSQTMGHDKMYWYQQDPGMELHLIHYSYGVNSTEKGDLSSESTVSRIRTEHFPLTLESARPSHTSQYLCASSPGGFETQYFGPGTRLLVL.